A selection of T cell receptor beta chains follows, all from one sample in a study of cytomegalovirus exposure and HLA in healthy donors. The method was immunoSEQ multiplex PCR; TCRdb's version includes in-frame clones alone and lacks a portion of them. Found here are about 360,000 clones, roughly 88% of them singletons; the top ten hold 0.83%. Source material: PBMCs. The receptors derive from a woman aged 18-29 years in good health and CMV-seronegative. The CDR3 runs from the conserved cysteine through the conserved F or W. Each record gives: CDR3 protein, CDR3 DNA, V gene, D gene, J gene, clone size. D genes are given only for firm matches. A row's size may be missing; if present it is once, few, many or a size class.

CASSSRNYGYTF	TGTGCCAGCAGCTCCAGAAACTATGGCTACACCTTC	TRBV2	-	TRBJ1-2	-
CASSLGLAGGLEFF	TGTGCCAGCAGCTTGGGACTAGCGGGGGGATTGGAGTTCTTC	TRBV6-5	TRBD2	TRBJ2-1	-
CASSMAGYNQPQHF	TGTGCCAGTAGTATGGCAGGGTACAATCAGCCCCAGCATTTT	TRBV19	-	TRBJ1-5	-
CASSLWRLAGINEQFF	TGCGCCAGCAGCTTGTGGCGCCTAGCGGGGATCAATGAGCAGTTCTTC	TRBV5-1	TRBD2	TRBJ2-1	-
CAWSDGQSYEQYF	TGTGCCTGGAGTGACGGACAGTCCTACGAGCAGTACTTC	TRBV30	-	TRBJ2-7	-
CASRTSGGSTDTQYF	TGCGCCAGCCGGACTAGCGGGGGGAGCACAGATACGCAGTATTTT	TRBV5-1	TRBD2	TRBJ2-3	-
CASRSYYEQYF	TGTGCCAGCAGGTCTTACTACGAGCAGTACTTC	TRBV25-1	-	TRBJ2-7	few
CASSLVGVHGEQYF	TGCGCCAGCAGCTTGGTCGGGGTACACGGCGAGCAGTACTTC	TRBV5-1	-	TRBJ2-7	-
CSVETVREVELAFF	TGCAGCGTTGAGACGGTCAGGGAGGTTGAGTTGGCTTTCTTT	TRBV29-1	-	TRBJ1-1	-
CASSEGVSRSYEQYF	TGCGCCAGCAGTGAAGGAGTTTCGCGCTCCTACGAGCAGTACTTC	TRBV10-2	-	TRBJ2-7	-
CASSLSNRAGWEDTQYF	TGTGCCAGCAGCTTATCCAATCGGGCAGGGTGGGAAGATACGCAGTATTTT	TRBV13	-	TRBJ2-3	once
CSVELRQGLGVYEQYF	TGCAGCGTTGAATTGAGACAGGGATTGGGAGTGTACGAGCAGTACTTC	TRBV29-1	TRBD1	TRBJ2-7	-
CASSMSRGRSNQPQHF	TGTGCCAGTAGTATGAGTCGCGGGAGGAGCAATCAGCCCCAGCATTTT	TRBV19	-	TRBJ1-5	-
CASSLEGVSYEQYF	TGCGCCAGCAGCCTAGAAGGGGTCTCCTACGAGCAGTACTTC	TRBV5-1	-	TRBJ2-7	-
CASRSAGVGYTF	TGTGCCAGCAGGTCTGCGGGGGTCGGCTACACCTTC	TRBV9	-	TRBJ1-2	once
CASSFPRQGRRDEQYF	TGTGCCAGCAGTTTCCCCCGACAGGGGAGGAGGGACGAGCAGTACTTC	TRBV28	TRBD1	TRBJ2-7	-
CATSTFGQGAVKTEAFF	TGTGCCACCAGCACTTTTGGACAGGGGGCAGTGAAGACTGAAGCTTTCTTT	TRBV15	TRBD1	TRBJ1-1	-
CASSPRGNYEQYF	TGTGCCAGCTCCCCACGGGGCAACTACGAGCAGTACTTC	TRBV18	-	TRBJ2-7	-
CAIGDRGLYNEQFF	TGTGCCATCGGGGACAGGGGATTATACAATGAGCAGTTCTTC	TRBV7-8	TRBD1	TRBJ2-1	-
CASSLPGQAPGQYF	TGTGCCAGCAGCTTACCGGGACAGGCCCCCGGGCAGTACTTC	TRBV7-9	TRBD1	TRBJ2-7	few
CASSYVQGVNEKLFF	TGTGCCAGCAGTTACGTACAGGGGGTGAATGAAAAACTGTTTTTT	TRBV6-5	TRBD1	TRBJ1-4	-
CASSEDTRGNTIYF	TGTGCCAGCAGTGAGGACACCCGTGGAAACACCATATATTTT	TRBV2	-	TRBJ1-3	-
CASSQGGMTYEQYF	TGTGCCAGCAGCCAGGGAGGGATGACCTACGAGCAGTACTTC	TRBV14	TRBD2	TRBJ2-7	-
CATFLRGSVADTQYF	TGTGCCACTTTCCTCAGGGGTAGCGTGGCAGATACGCAGTATTTT	TRBV28	-	TRBJ2-3	few
CASSSSRGFEETQYF	TGTGCCAGCAGCTCCTCACGGGGGTTCGAGGAGACCCAGTACTTC	TRBV27	-	TRBJ2-5	-
CASSQVMGRKKQPQHF	TGTGCCAGCAGCCAAGTAATGGGCAGGAAGAAGCAGCCCCAGCATTTT	TRBV14	-	TRBJ1-5	-
CSARQGDTEAFF	TGCAGCGCTAGACAGGGAGACACTGAAGCTTTCTTT	TRBV29-1	TRBD1	TRBJ1-1	-
CASSSLGQGDYEQYF	TGTGCCAGCAGTTCCCTAGGACAGGGTGACTACGAGCAGTACTTC	TRBV28	TRBD1	TRBJ2-7	-
CASTRQGENQETQYF	TGTGCCAGCACTCGGCAGGGGGAAAATCAAGAGACCCAGTACTTC	TRBV2	TRBD1	TRBJ2-5	-
CASSAGVVRNQPQHF	TGTGCCAGCAGTGCGGGGGTGGTCCGCAATCAGCCCCAGCATTTT	TRBV6-1	-	TRBJ1-5	-
CASSSGRVTDGYTF	TGTGCCAGCAGCTCAGGACGGGTGACAGATGGCTACACCTTC	TRBV7-8	-	TRBJ1-2	-
CASSSPDRANEQYF	TGTGCCAGCAGCTCTCCGGACAGGGCCAACGAGCAGTACTTC	TRBV9	TRBD1	TRBJ2-7	-
CASSLTGGHNTGELFF	TGTGCCAGCAGCTTAACAGGGGGCCACAACACCGGGGAGCTGTTTTTT	TRBV7-9	TRBD1	TRBJ2-2	-
CASSLSSGFANEQFF	TGTGCCAGCAGTTTAAGTTCCGGGTTTGCCAATGAGCAGTTCTTC	TRBV27	-	TRBJ2-1	-
CASSGWTGGNTEAFF	TGTGCCAGCAGCGGGTGGACAGGGGGAAACACTGAAGCTTTCTTT	TRBV7-6	TRBD1	TRBJ1-1	-
CASSQEPPGTSGRAYEQYF	TGCGCCAGCAGCCAAGAACCCCCCGGGACTAGCGGGAGGGCCTACGAGCAGTACTTC	TRBV4-1	TRBD2	TRBJ2-7	-
CASSEPRRPEAFF	TGTGCCAGTAGTGAACCTCGGAGACCTGAAGCTTTCTTT	TRBV19	-	TRBJ1-1	-
CASSVGTGVFGNTIYF	TGTGCCAGCAGCGTCGGGACAGGGGTTTTTGGAAACACCATATATTTT	TRBV9	TRBD1	TRBJ1-3	-
CASSQGGLGLDNEQFF	TGCGCCAGCAGCCAAGGGGGTCTGGGACTAGACAATGAGCAGTTCTTC	TRBV4-1	TRBD2	TRBJ2-1	-
CAWNLGHQPQHF	TGTGCCTGGAACCTCGGTCATCAGCCCCAGCATTTT	TRBV30	-	TRBJ1-5	-
CASSPNPGGNQPQHF	TGTGCCAGCAGCCCCAATCCGGGGGGGAATCAGCCCCAGCATTTT	TRBV2	-	TRBJ1-5	-
CASSFRTISSSYNEQFF	TGTGCCAGCAGCTTTCGGACTATATCCAGCTCCTACAATGAGCAGTTCTTC	TRBV7-6	-	TRBJ2-1	-
CASSSGERQPQHF	TGTGCCAGCAGCTCAGGGGAGCGTCAGCCCCAGCATTTT	TRBV7-3	-	TRBJ1-5	-
CAWSAGTGNGELFF	TGTGCCTGGAGCGCCGGGACAGGGAACGGGGAGCTGTTTTTT	TRBV30	TRBD1	TRBJ2-2	-
CASSGTATSPLHF	TGTGCCAGCTCAGGGACAGCGACTTCACCCCTCCACTTT	TRBV7-2	TRBD1	TRBJ1-6	-
CASSATTGANEAFF	TGTGCCAGCAGTGCAACGACAGGGGCGAATGAAGCTTTCTTT	TRBV11-2	TRBD1	TRBJ1-1	-
CASSPGTGRYEQYF	TGTGCCAGCAGCCCTGGGACAGGGCGGTACGAGCAGTACTTC	TRBV5-4	TRBD1	TRBJ2-7	-
CASSLDRVRDEQYF	TGTGCCAGCAGCCTCGACAGGGTCCGCGACGAGCAGTACTTC	TRBV5-6	TRBD1	TRBJ2-7	-
CASTPDRGNSDTQYF	TGTGCCAGCACTCCCGACAGGGGTAACTCAGATACGCAGTATTTT	TRBV6-1	TRBD1	TRBJ2-3	-
CATSRLRTGSYNEQFF	TGTGCCACCAGCAGACTCCGGACAGGGTCCTACAATGAGCAGTTCTTC	TRBV15	TRBD1	TRBJ2-1	-